This TCR beta chain was documented in a study of blood T cell repertoires in COVID-19. Study-level background: Acute and convalescent COVID-19 samples came from the United States, Italy and Spain. PBMCs, B-cell-depleted T cells, or T cells provided the cDNA or gDNA that made up the material.

Per the study methods: Reference gene primers were amplified, and this amplification served to estimate nucleated cell counts. Assay used: immunoSEQ multiplex PCR; TCRdb lists only in-frame clones, some missing. D and trimming were read from the DNA, whereas the V and J calls and clone size are those reported in that table. The table has 280,000 or so clones, about 91% seen once; the top ten hold under 15%. The sequencing input was peripheral blood. The sequence was collected from a woman aged 60-75 years with acute or convalescent COVID-19.

The CDR3: CASSLESGPINEKLFF. Written as DNA, the CDR3 is TGCGCCAGCAGCTTGGAAAGCGGCCCGATTAATGAAAAACTGTTTTTT. The chain couples TRBV5-1 to TRBJ1-4; D is undetermined. The V gene's germline CDR1 is SGHRS and CDR2 YFSETQ. The CDR3 has 16 residues. V lost 0 bases and J lost 4, with 13 bases in between.